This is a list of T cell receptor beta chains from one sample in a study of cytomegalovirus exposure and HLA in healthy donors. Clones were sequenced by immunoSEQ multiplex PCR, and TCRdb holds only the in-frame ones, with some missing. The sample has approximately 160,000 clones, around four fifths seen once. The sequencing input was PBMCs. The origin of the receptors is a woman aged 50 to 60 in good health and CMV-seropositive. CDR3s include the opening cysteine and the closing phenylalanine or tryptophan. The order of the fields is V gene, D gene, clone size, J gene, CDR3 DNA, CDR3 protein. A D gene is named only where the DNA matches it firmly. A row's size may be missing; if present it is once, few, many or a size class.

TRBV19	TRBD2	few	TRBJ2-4	TGTGCCAGTAGTCCCCCCGGGACTAGCGGGGGGAGGGCCAAAAACATTCAGTACTTC	CASSPPGTSGGRAKNIQYF
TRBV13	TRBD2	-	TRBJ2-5	TGTGCCAGCAGCTTAGGGGAGCGGGGGACACAAGAGACCCAGTACTTC	CASSLGERGTQETQYF
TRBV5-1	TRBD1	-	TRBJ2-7	TGCGCCAGCACCGGGACAGGGGATTACGAGCAGTACTTC	CASTGTGDYEQYF
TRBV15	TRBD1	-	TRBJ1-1	TGTGCCACCAGCAGGGCGGACAGGGAAGCTGAAGCTTTCTTT	CATSRADREAEAFF
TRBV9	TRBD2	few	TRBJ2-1	TGTGCCAGCAGGAAGGGGCTAGGGACTAGCGGGGACAATGAGCAGTTCTTC	CASRKGLGTSGDNEQFF
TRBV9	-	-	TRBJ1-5	TGTGCCAGCAGCGCCGGGGGTGGGGGACAGCCCCAGCATTTT	CASSAGGGGQPQHF
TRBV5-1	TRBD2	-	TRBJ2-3	TGCGCCAGCAGTCTTTTAGCGGGGGGGAACACAGATACGCAGTATTTT	CASSLLAGGNTDTQYF
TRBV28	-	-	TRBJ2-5	TGTGCCAGCAGTTCGCGAGAGACCCAGTACTTC	CASSSRETQYF
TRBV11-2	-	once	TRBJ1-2	TGTGCCGCGGGGGGGGGACGGAAAAACTATGGCTACACCTTC	CAAGGGRKNYGYTF
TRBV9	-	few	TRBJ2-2	TGTGCCAGCAGCGTAGAGGACTTCGGGGAGCTGTTTTTT	CASSVEDFGELFF
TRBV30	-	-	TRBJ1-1	TGTGCCACCCGGACAGTGAACACTGAAGCTTTCTTT	CATRTVNTEAFF
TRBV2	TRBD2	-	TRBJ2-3	TGTGCCAGCAGTGTAAACGGGGGGAAAGATACGCAGTATTTT	CASSVNGGKDTQYF
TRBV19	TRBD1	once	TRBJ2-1	TGTGCCAGCACCTGGCAGGGGGCGGTCGATGAGCAGTTCTTC	CASTWQGAVDEQFF
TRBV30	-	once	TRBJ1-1	TGTGCCTGGTTATCTAAGGCAGAGGTGGACACTGAAGCTTTCTTT	CAWLSKAEVDTEAFF
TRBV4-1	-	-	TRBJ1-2	TGCGCCAGCAGCCAAGAGTCAGGGAACTATGGCTACACCTTC	CASSQESGNYGYTF
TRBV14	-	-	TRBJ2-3	TGTGCCAGCAGCCAAGATAGGGTAGCGAACACAGATACGCAGTATTTT	CASSQDRVANTDTQYF
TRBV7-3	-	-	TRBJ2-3	TGTGCCAGCAGCTTAAGCAGGGGGGCAGATACGCAGTATTTT	CASSLSRGADTQYF
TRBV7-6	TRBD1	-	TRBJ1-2	TGTGCCAGCAGCCCGATTATGGGGACAGGGACCTATGGCTACACCTTC	CASSPIMGTGTYGYTF
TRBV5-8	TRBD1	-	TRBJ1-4	TGTGCCAGCAGCTGGCTCCGGGACAGGGATGAAAAACTGTTTTTT	CASSWLRDRDEKLFF
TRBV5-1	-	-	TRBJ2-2	TGCGCCAGCAGCTTGATGGGGGCTCGGACCGGGGAGCTGTTTTTT	CASSLMGARTGELFF
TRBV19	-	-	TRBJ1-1	TGTGCCAGTAGTGTGGCAAACACTGAAGCTTTCTTT	CASSVANTEAFF
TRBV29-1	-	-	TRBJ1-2	TGCAGCGTTAAGGACAGTTTGTATGGCTACACCTTC	CSVKDSLYGYTF